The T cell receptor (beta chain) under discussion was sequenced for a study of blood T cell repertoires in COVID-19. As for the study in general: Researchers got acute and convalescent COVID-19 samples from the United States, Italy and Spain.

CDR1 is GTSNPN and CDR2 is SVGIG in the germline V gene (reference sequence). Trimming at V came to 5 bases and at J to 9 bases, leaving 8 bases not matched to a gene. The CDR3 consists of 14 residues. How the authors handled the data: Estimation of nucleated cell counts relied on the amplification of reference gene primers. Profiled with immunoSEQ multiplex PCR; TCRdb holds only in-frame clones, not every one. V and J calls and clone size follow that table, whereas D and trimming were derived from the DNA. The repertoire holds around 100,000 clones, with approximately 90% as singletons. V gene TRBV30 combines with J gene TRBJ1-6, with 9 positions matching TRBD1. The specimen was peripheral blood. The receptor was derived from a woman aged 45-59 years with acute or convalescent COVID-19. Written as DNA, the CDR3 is TGTGCCTGGGCTGACAGGGGGAGGGGTTCACCCCTCCACTTT. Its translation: CAWADRGRGSPLHF.